Following are 12 T cell receptor beta chains from one sample sequenced in a study of CD4 T cells in relation to SARS-CoV-2 and coronaviruses. Repertoires were generated with immunoSEQ multiplex PCR, while TCRdb's copy carries only in-frame clones and drops some. This sample has around 29,000 clones; less than 85% occur once, and the top ten carry 14% to 15%. Before the COVID-19 pandemic, during about 2011-2019, CD4+ T cells were taken from unexposed donors. The cells were cultured for around ten days before CD4+ T cells were isolated. These TCRs are of unknown antigen specificity. The sample comprised CD4+ T cells from PBMCs, cultured in vitro. The receptors here all came from a human donor in good health.

The rearrangement links TRBV19 to TRBJ1-1; D is unresolved. Trimming removed 3 bases at V and 2 bases at J, with 7 bases between. CDR3 length: 13 amino acids. Per the germline V gene, CDR1 is LNHDA and CDR2 is SQIVND (reference sequence). The DNA for the CDR3 is TGTGCCAGTAGTATGGCCGTAAACACTGAAGCTTTCTTT. Translated, it gives CASSMAVNTEAFF.

V usage is TRBV4-2 and J usage is TRBJ2-7; possibly TRBD1 for D (5 bases). The CDR3 sequence is 14 residues long. The germline V gene has CDR1 LGHNA and CDR2 YNFKEQ. With 0 bases removed from V and 3 bases from J, the gap between germline ends came to 9 bases. The CDR3 spells CASSQDSRDYEQYF. The CDR3 region has the DNA TGTGCCAGCAGCCAAGATTCCAGGGACTACGAGCAGTACTTC.

CDR3 residues: CASSYGGLGETQYF. CDR3 nucleotides: TGTGCCAGCAGTTACGGGGGGCTGGGGGAGACCCAGTACTTC. The chain uses TRBV6-2 or TRBV6-3 and TRBJ2-5, with D perhaps given as TRBD1 or TRBD2 (6 bases each). This CDR3 region has 14 residues. Trimming stripped 2 bases from V and 5 bases from J, with 12 bases between. Germline V gene sequence: CDR1 MNHEY, CDR2 SVGEGT.

This sequence joins TRBV5-1 and TRBJ2-5; no definite D call. Germline CDR1 and CDR2: SGHRS and YFSETQ. Deletions cut 3 bases from V and 5 bases from J, with 17 bases between. This CDR3 region has 15 residues. In DNA form, the CDR3 reads TGCGCCAGCAGCTCACCTGACGGCGAGTGGGAGACCCAGTACTTC. Amino acids: CASSSPDGEWETQYF. The full variable domain, completed using reference TRBV5-1 and TRBJ2-5, is KAGVTQTPRYLIKTRGQQVTLSCSPISGHRSVSWYQQTPGQGLQFLFEYFSETQRNKGNFPGRFSGRQFSNSRSEMNVSTLELGDSALYLCASSSPDGEWETQYFGPGTRLLVL.

The table lists this clone with a count of one. The chain has TRBV18 and TRBJ2-3, with TRBD2 identical over 8 bases. Germline V gives CDR1 KGHSH, CDR2 LQKENI. The J segment lost 6 bases and the V segment lost 3 bases, leaving 8 bases of the junction unmatched. The CDR3 has 15 residues. In nucleotides, the CDR3 is TGTGCCAGCTCACCGCGAACGGGAGGGATGGATACGCAGTATTTT. This sequence encodes CASSPRTGGMDTQYF.

The V call is TRBV12-5, the J call TRBJ2-3, with D hard to call. The germline V gene has CDR1 LGHNT and CDR2 FRNRAP. The ends were cut back, 8 bases at V and 2 bases at J, with 11 bases in the middle. This CDR3 is 13 amino acids long. The CDR3 nucleotides are TGTGCTAGTAACGTTCTTTACACAGATACGCAGTATTTT. Translation gives CASNVLYTDTQYF.

The chain uses TRBV2 and TRBJ2-7, with D perhaps given as TRBD1 or TRBD2 (5 bases each). Germline V CDR1 and CDR2: SNHLY, FYNNEI. V gave up 1 base and J gave up 6 bases, with 10 bases separating them. This CDR3 spans 13 amino acids. CDR3 nucleotide sequence: TGTGCCAGCAGTGAAGATGGGGGTGGCGAGCAGTACTTC. Amino acid sequence: CASSEDGGGEQYF.

The chain is built from TRBV7-9 and TRBJ2-3, with 7 bases identical to TRBD2. The CDR3 spans 14 residues. Germline V gene lookup returns CDR1 SEHNR and CDR2 FQNEAQ (reference sequence). V shed 0 bases and J 7 bases; nucleotides not matched to a gene: 4. The CDR3 bases are TGTGCCAGCAGCTTAGCGGGGGGGTCGAATACGCAGTATTTT. Translated: CASSLAGGSNTQYF.

V gene TRBV12-3 or TRBV12-4 combines with J gene TRBJ1-1, with D uncertain. The CDR3 loop spans 12 amino acids. V was clipped by 5 bases and J by 5 bases, with 9 bases between them. As DNA, the CDR3 is TGTGCCAGCAGTACCTGGCGTACTGAAGCTTTCTTT. The encoded protein is CASSTWRTEAFF.

The chain uses TRBV11-2 and TRBJ1-1; 7 bases agree with TRBD1. The CDR3 has 16 amino acids. With 5 bases clipped from V and 2 bases from J, the junction kept 11 bases outside the gene matches. The germline CDR1 and CDR2 sequences are SGHAT and FQNNGV. The CDR3 DNA reads as TGTGCCAGCAGCCTGCCGAAGGGACAGATTAACACTGAAGCTTTCTTT. Its translation is CASSLPKGQINTEAFF.

The chain carries TRBV3-1 (or the pseudogene TRBV3-2) and TRBJ2-5; TRBD2 might be the D (5 bases). Germline assignment: CDR1 LGHDT and CDR2 YNNKEL (reference sequence). Trimming removed 1 base at V and 4 bases at J, with 16 bases between. This CDR3 is built from 16 residues. CDR3 protein: CASSQAKAAVGETQYF. Written as DNA, the CDR3 is TGTGCCAGCAGCCAAGCCAAAGCGGCGGTAGGAGAGACCCAGTACTTC.

The chain uses TRBV4-3 and TRBJ1-1, with D hard to call. V lost 0 bases, J lost 1 base, and 6 bases lay in between. This CDR3 has 14 amino acids. The germline V gene encodes CDR1 LGHNA and CDR2 YSLEER. The DNA of the CDR3 is TGCGCCAGCAGCCAAGATCCATGGAACACTGAAGCTTTCTTT. Protein sequence: CASSQDPWNTEAFF.